This paragraph covers one TCR beta chain sequence. The data belong to a study of shared clonotypes between healthy human individuals. Germline assignment: CDR1 GTSNPN and CDR2 SVGIG (reference sequence). The CDR3 length is 15 residues. The V gene lost 5 bases and the J gene lost 0 bases, with 14 bases spanning the gap. Repertoires were generated with immunoSEQ multiplex PCR, while TCRdb's copy carries only in-frame clones and drops some. Counted here are 2,500,000 or so clones, around 92% occurring once; the ten biggest clones make up 0.3% to 0.4%. The TCR comes from a man younger than 35 in good health. Some clones in this sample may be carry-over from other donors' samples. V gene TRBV30 combines with J gene TRBJ1-5, with a weak D call TRBD1 (6 bases). Sequencing input: naive CD4+ T cells from PBMCs. Subset specified: CD45RA+ positively selected. The CDR3 DNA follows: TGTGCCTGGCTTGGCTGGGGGCATAGCAATCAGCCCCAGCATTTT. Amino acids: CAWLGWGHSNQPQHF.